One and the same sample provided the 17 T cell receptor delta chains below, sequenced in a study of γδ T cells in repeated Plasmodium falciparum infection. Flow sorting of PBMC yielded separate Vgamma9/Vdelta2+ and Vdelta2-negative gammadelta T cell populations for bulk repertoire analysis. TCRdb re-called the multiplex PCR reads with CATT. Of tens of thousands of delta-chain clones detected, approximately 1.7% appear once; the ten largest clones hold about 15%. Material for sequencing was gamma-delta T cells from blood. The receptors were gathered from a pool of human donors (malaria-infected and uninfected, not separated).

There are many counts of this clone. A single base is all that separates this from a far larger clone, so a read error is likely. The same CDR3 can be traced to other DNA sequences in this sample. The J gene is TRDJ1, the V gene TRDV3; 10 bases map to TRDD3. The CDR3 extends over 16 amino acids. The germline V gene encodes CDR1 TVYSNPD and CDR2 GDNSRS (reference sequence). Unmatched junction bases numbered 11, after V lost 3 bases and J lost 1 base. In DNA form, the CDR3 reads TGTGCCTTCACCTTCCCTTGGGGGATACCCACCGATAAACTCATCTTT. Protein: CAFTFPWGIPTDKLIF.

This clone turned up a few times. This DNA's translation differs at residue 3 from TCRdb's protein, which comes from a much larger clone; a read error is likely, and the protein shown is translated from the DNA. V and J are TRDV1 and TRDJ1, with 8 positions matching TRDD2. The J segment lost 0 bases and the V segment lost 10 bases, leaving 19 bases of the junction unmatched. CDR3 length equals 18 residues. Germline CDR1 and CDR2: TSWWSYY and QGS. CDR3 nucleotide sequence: TGTGCTCCTTCCCACTTCCTACAAAGACTCTATAACACCGATAAACTCATCTTT. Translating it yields CAPSHFLQRLYNTDKLIF.

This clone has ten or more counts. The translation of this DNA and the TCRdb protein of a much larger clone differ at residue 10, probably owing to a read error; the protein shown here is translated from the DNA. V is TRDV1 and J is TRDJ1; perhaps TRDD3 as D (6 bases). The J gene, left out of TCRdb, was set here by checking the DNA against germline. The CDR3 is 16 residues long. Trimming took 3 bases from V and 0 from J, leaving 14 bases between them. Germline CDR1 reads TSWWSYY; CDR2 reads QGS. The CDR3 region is CALGDSWGGHTDKLIF. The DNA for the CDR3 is TGTGCTCTTGGGGATTCTTGGGGGGGGCACACCGATAAACTCATCTTT.

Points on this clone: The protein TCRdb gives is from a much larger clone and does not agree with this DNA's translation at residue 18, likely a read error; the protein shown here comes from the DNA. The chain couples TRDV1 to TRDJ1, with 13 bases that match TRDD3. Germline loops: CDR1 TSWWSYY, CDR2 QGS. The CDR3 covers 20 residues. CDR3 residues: CALEEIGKPILGDTGDKPIF. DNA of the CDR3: TGTGCTCTTGAGGAAATAGGTAAACCCATACTGGGGGATACGGGCGATAAACCCATCTTT.

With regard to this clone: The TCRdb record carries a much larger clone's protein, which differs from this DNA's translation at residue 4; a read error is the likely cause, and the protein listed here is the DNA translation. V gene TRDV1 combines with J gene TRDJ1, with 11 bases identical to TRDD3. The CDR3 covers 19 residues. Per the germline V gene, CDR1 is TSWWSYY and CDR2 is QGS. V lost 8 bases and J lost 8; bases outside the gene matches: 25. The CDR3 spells CALRKRTYSMLGDTLKLIF. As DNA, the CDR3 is TGTGCTCTTAGGAAAAGAACCTACTCGATGTTGGGGGATACGCTGAAACTCATCTTT.

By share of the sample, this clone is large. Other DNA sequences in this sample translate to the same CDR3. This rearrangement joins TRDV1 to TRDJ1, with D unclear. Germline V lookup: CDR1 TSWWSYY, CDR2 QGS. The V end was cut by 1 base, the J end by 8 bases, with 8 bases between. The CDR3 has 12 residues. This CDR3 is CALGERGHKLIF. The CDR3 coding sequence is TGTGCTCTTGGGGAACGGGGCCACAAACTCATCTTT.

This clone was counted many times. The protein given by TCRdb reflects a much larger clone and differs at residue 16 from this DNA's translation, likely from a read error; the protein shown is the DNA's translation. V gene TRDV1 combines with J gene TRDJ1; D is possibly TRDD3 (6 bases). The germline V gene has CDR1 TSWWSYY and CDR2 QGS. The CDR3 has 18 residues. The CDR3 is CALVEWGSDPVYTDKPIF. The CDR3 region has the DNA TGTGCTCTTGTGGAATGGGGATCGGATCCCGTGTACACCGATAAACCCATCTTT.

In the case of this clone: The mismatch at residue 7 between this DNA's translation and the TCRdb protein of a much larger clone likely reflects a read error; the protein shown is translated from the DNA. CDR3 in amino acids: CALGAISGDLKGRKTDKLIF. Here the CDR3 DNA reads TGTGCTCTTGGGGCAATATCGGGGGATTTAAAAGGGCGTAAGACCGATAAACTCATCTTT. The V gene is TRDV1, the J gene TRDJ1; 7 nucleotides match TRDD3. CDR1 and CDR2 from the germline V gene are TSWWSYY and QGS. Trimming removed 4 bases from V and 2 bases from J; junction bases left unmatched: 22. The CDR3 is made up of 20 amino acids.

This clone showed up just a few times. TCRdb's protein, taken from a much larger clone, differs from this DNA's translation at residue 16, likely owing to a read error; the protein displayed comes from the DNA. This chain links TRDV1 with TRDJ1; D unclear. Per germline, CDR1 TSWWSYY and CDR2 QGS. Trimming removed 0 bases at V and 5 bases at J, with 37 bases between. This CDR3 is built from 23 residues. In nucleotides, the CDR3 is TGTGCTCTTGGGGAACTAGGCTCTATGGTTGGACACCACTCTCCCTGTGGATGGGATAAACTCATCTTT. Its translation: CALGELGSMVGHHSPCGWDKLIF.

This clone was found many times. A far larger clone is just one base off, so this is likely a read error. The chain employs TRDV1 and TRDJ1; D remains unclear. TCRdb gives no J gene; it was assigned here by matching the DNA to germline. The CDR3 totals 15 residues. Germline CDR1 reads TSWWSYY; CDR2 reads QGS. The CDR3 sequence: CALGRRTEGTDKLIF. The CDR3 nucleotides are TGTGCCCTTGGGAGACGTACTGAGGGCACCGATAAACTCATCTTT.

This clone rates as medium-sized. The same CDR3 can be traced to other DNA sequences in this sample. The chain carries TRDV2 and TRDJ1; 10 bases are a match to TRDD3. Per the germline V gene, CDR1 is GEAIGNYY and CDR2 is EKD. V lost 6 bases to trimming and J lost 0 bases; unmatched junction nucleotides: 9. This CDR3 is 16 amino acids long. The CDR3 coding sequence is TGTGCCTGTTTGTACTGGGGGATCCCAAACACCGATAAACTCATCTTT. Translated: CACLYWGIPNTDKLIF.

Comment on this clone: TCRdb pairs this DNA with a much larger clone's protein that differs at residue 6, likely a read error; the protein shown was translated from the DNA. CDR3 sequence: CAYGEGGWISFLRTAAGEYTDKLIF. Here the CDR3 DNA reads TGTGCTTACGGGGAGGGGGGGTGGATATCCTTCCTCCGTACGGCGGCCGGCGAGTACACCGATAAACTCATCTTT. The rearrangement joins TRAV38-2/DV8 to TRDJ1; TRDD2 agrees at 7 bases. TCRdb gives no J gene; it was assigned here by matching the DNA to germline. Losses at the gene ends were 8 bases for V and 0 bases for J; bases not matched to a gene: 40. The CDR3 runs to 25 residues. CDR1 and CDR2 (germline): TSESDYY, QEAYKQQN.

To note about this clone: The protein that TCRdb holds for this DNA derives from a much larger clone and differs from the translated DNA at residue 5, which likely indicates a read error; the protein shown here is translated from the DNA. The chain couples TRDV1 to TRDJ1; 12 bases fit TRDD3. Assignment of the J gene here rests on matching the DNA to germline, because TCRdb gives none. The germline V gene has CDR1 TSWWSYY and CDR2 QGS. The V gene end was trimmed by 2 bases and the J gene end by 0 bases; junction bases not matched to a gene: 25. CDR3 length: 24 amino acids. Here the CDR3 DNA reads TGTGCTCTTGGGGAAGATCCCTACTGTCCCTCCTGTACTGGGGGATACAGAAACACCGATAAACTCATCTTT. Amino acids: CALGEDPYCPSCTGGYRNTDKLIF.

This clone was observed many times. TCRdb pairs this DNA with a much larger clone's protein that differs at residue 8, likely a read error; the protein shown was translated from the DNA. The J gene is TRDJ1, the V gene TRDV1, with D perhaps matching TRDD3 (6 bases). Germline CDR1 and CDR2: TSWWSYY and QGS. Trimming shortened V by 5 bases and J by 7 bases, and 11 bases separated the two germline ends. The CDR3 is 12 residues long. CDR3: CALGMGAGKLIF. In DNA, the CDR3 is TGTGCTCTTGGGATGGGGGCCGGTAAACTCATCTTT.

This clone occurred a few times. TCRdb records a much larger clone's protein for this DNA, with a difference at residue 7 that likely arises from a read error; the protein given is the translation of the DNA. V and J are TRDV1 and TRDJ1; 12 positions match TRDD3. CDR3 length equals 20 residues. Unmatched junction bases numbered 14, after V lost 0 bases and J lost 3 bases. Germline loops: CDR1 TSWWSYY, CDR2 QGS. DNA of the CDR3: TGTGCTCTTGGGGAACTGTTCCTCTCCCTCTGGGGGATACGACCCGATAAACTCATCTTT. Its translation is CALGELFLSLWGIRPDKLIF.

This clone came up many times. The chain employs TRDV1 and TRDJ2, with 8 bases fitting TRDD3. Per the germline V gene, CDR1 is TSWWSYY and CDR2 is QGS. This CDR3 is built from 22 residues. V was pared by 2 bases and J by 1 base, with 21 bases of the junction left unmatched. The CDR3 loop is CALGERSPGIRGSGRLTAQLFF. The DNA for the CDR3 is TGTGCTCTTGGGGAAAGGTCTCCCGGGATACGCGGCTCGGGCCGTTTGACAGCACAACTCTTCTTT.

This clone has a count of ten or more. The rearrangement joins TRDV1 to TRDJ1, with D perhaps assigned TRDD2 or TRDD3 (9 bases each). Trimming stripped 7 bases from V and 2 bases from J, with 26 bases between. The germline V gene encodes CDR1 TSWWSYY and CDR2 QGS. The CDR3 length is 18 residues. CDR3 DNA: TGTGCTCTTGAGCCTTCCTACGATAAGTGGGGGATAACCGATAAACTCATCTTT. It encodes CALEPSYDKWGITDKLIF.